This is a list of T cell receptor beta chains from one sample in a study of shared clonotypes between healthy human individuals. Assay used: immunoSEQ multiplex PCR; TCRdb lists only in-frame clones, some missing. The top ten clones hold 0.37% of a sample with approximately 2,300,000 clones, around 92% of them seen once. Material: naive CD4+ T cells from PBMCs. The origin of the receptors is a man younger than 30 in good health. Some clones in this sample may be carry-over from other donors' samples. Each CDR3 is given with its conserved first and last residue. The D gene is left open where the match is weak. Clone size is not always given. Where it is, it says once, few, many or a class for expanded clones.

J gene	clone size	V gene	D gene	CDR3 protein	CDR3 DNA
TRBJ1-4	.	TRBV23-1	.	CASGLGSNEKLFF	TGCGCCAGCGGCCTCGGGTCTAATGAAAAACTGTTTTTT
TRBJ2-7	.	TRBV25-1	.	CASSEFHLRDTAYEQYF	TGTGCCAGCAGTGAATTTCATCTCAGGGACACTGCCTACGAGCAGTACTTC
TRBJ1-1	.	TRBV6-1	.	CASSEGNGRLSGTEAFF	TGTGCCAGCAGTGAAGGTAACGGCAGGTTGAGCGGCACTGAAGCTTTCTTT
TRBJ2-5	once	TRBV16	.	CASSQSRKGIETQYF	TGTGCCAGCAGCCAATCCCGCAAGGGAATCGAGACCCAGTACTTC
TRBJ1-2	.	TRBV14	.	CASSHNEGYTF	TGTGCCAGCAGCCACAATGAGGGCTACACCTTC
TRBJ2-5	once	TRBV10-1	TRBD2	CASSESVAGPATETQYF	TGCGCCAGCAGTGAGTCTGTAGCGGGTCCCGCCACGGAGACCCAGTACTTC
TRBJ2-1	.	TRBV30	TRBD2	CARGLAGLYNEQFF	TGTGCCCGTGGACTAGCGGGCCTCTACAATGAGCAGTTCTTC
TRBJ2-3	once	TRBV7-2	.	CASSPGADTQYF	TGTGCCAGCAGCCCGGGGGCCGATACGCAGTATTTT
TRBJ2-3	.	TRBV6-4	.	CASSVTPLGVGTQYF	TGTGCCAGCAGTGTCACCCCCTTGGGAGTCGGTACGCAGTATTTT
TRBJ2-5	.	TRBV5-1	.	CASSLGTALETQYF	TGCGCCAGCAGCCTGGGGACTGCCCTAGAGACCCAGTACTTC
TRBJ2-5	.	TRBV10-1	.	CASSEGEQETQYF	TGCGCCAGCAGTGAAGGCGAACAAGAGACCCAGTACTTC
TRBJ1-1	.	TRBV5-1	.	CASSLETALGTEAFF	TGCGCCAGCAGCTTGGAGACAGCCCTGGGCACTGAAGCTTTCTTT
TRBJ1-4	.	TRBV15	.	CATSRDPNEKLFF	TGTGCCACCAGCAGAGACCCTAATGAAAAACTGTTTTTT
TRBJ2-7	.	TRBV5-1	.	CASSQSLPPYEQYF	TGCGCCAGCAGCCAATCCCTCCCCCCCTACGAGCAGTACTTC
TRBJ1-5	.	TRBV6-4	TRBD1	CASNQSGTGGRNQPQHF	TGTGCCAGCAACCAAAGCGGGACAGGGGGCCGGAATCAGCCCCAGCATTTT
TRBJ1-4	few	TRBV7-9	.	CASSFSELPTEKLFF	TGTGCCAGCAGCTTTTCAGAGCTACCCACTGAAAAACTGTTTTTT
TRBJ2-4	.	TRBV11-2	TRBD2	CASSPRTSGAKNIQYF	TGTGCCAGCAGCCCCCGGACTAGCGGGGCCAAAAACATTCAGTACTTC
TRBJ1-6	.	TRBV7-2	.	CASSLDPGHNSPLHF	TGTGCCAGCAGCTTAGATCCGGGACATAATTCACCCCTCCACTTT
TRBJ2-3	.	TRBV28	TRBD2	CASSPRLAGGGDTQYF	TGTGCCAGCAGTCCCCGACTAGCGGGAGGGGGAGATACGCAGTATTTT
TRBJ1-3	.	TRBV5-5	.	CASLRGDHSGNTIYF	TGTGCCAGCCTCCGGGGGGACCACTCTGGAAACACCATATATTTT
TRBJ2-5	.	TRBV9	.	CASSSEPSRVSTQYF	TGTGCCAGCAGCTCCGAACCGTCGAGGGTTTCGACCCAGTACTTC
TRBJ2-5	.	TRBV18	.	CASSPDKETQYF	TGTGCCAGCTCACCCGACAAAGAGACCCAGTACTTC
TRBJ2-3	once	TRBV18	.	CASSPPGRGQADTQYF	TGTGCCAGCTCACCCCCGGGGAGGGGGCAGGCAGATACGCAGTATTTT
TRBJ2-7	.	TRBV6-5	TRBD2	CASSYKREWYEQYF	TGTGCCAGCAGTTATAAGCGGGAGTGGTACGAGCAGTACTTC